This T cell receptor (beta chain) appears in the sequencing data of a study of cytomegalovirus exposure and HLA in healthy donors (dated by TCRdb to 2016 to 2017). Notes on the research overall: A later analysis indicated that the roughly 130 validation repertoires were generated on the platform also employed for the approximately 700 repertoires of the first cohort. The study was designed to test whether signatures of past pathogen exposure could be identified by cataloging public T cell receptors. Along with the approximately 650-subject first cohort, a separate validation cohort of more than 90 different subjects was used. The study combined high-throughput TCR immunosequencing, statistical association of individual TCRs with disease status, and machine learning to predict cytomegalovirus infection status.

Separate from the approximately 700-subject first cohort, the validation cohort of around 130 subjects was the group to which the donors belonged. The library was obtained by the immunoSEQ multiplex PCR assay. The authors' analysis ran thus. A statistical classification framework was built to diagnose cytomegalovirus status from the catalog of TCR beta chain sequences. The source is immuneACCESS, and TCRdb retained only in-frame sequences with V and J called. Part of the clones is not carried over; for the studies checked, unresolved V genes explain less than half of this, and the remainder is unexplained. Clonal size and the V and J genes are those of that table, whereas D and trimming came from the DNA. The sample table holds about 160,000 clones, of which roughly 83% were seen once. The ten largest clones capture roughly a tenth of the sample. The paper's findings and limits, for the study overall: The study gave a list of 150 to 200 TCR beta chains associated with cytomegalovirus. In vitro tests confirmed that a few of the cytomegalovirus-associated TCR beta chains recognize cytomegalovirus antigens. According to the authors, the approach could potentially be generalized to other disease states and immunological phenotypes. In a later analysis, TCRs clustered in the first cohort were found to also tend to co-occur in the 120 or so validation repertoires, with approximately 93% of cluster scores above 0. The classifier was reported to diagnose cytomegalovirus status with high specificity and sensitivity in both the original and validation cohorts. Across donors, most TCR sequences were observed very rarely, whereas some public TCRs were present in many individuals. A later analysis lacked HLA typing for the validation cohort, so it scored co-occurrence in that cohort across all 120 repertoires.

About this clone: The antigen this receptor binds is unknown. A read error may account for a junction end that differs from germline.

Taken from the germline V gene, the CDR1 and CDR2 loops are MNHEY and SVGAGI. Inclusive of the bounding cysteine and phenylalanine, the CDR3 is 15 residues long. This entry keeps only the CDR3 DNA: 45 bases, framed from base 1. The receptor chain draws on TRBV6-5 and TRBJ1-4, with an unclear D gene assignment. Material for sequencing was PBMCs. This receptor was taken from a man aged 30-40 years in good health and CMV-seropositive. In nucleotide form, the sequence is TGTGCCAGCAGCTACTCCTGGGGAGGTAATGAAAAACTGTTTTTT. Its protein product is CASSYSWGGNEKLFF.